These 16 T cell receptor beta chains share one sample of origin, sequenced in a study of blood T cell repertoires in COVID-19. Sequenced by immunoSEQ multiplex PCR; TCRdb stores in-frame clones only, minus some. The sample comprises about 220,000 clones, around 87% of which are singletons, and over 12% rests with the top ten. Material: PBMCs or T cells enriched from blood (not recorded which). These receptors were obtained from a man under 40 who had been exposed to COVID-19.

The chain carries TRBV7-2 and TRBJ1-3, with 7 bases lining up with TRBD1. Germline CDR1 and CDR2: SGHTA and FQGNSA. The V gene end was trimmed by 7 bases and the J gene end by 0 bases; junction bases not matched to a gene: 6. The CDR3 is 15 residues long. CDR3 residues: CASTRGWFSGNTIYF. The CDR3 nucleotides read TGTGCCAGCACCAGGGGGTGGTTCTCTGGAAACACCATATATTTT.

The chain links TRBV20-1 to TRBJ2-7; D is perhaps TRBD2 (6 bases). Germline lookup yields CDR1 DFQATT and CDR2 SNEGSKA (reference sequence). Trimming took 3 bases from V and 0 from J, leaving 9 bases between them. This CDR3 has 13 amino acids. The CDR3 DNA follows: TGCAGTGCTAGTTTGGGGGGCTCCTACGAGCAGTACTTC. This encodes CSASLGGSYEQYF.

The table lists this clone with a few counts. CDR3 sequence: CASSDSYSTSGGTDTQYF. In DNA, the CDR3 is TGTGCCAGCAGTGACTCTTACTCCACTAGCGGGGGTACAGATACGCAGTATTTT. The chain couples TRBV6-4 to TRBJ2-3; 11 positions agree with TRBD2. The trim removed 0 bases at V and 3 bases at J, leaving 8 bases unmatched. Per germline, CDR1 MRHNA and CDR2 SNTAGT. The CDR3 sequence is 18 residues long.

The rearrangement uses TRBV10-3 and TRBJ2-7, with 9 bases that match TRBD1. V lost 4 bases, J lost 0 bases, and 16 bases stayed unmatched. There are 19 residues in the CDR3. Germline-derived CDR1 and CDR2 are ENHRY and SYGVKD. The CDR3 bases are TGTGCCATCAGTGGGGGGACAGGGAATTTGGCTTTTACCTCCTACGAGCAGTACTTC. As protein: CAISGGTGNLAFTSYEQYF.

V usage is TRBV6-5 and J usage is TRBJ1-4; 10 bases line up with TRBD1. Germline V gene lookup returns CDR1 MNHEY and CDR2 SVGAGI. The CDR3 runs 14 residues. V gave up 7 bases and J gave up 7 bases; unmatched junction bases: 6. DNA for the CDR3: TGTGCCAGCATTTCTGACAGGGGGCTTGAAAAACTGTTTTTT. This gives the protein CASISDRGLEKLFF.

The chain links TRBV18 to TRBJ1-4; a possible D gene is TRBD1 (5 bases). There are 17 residues in the CDR3. The V gene lost 2 bases and the J gene lost 0 bases, with 13 bases spanning the gap. CDR1 and CDR2 (germline): KGHSH, LQKENI. The CDR3: CASSPSRTIATNEKLFF. The CDR3 DNA reads as TGTGCCAGCTCACCATCCCGGACAATTGCAACTAATGAAAAACTGTTTTTT.

The V and J genes are TRBV7-8 and TRBJ1-4; D remains unclear. The germline gives CDR1 SGHVS, CDR2 FQNEAQ. V was trimmed by 5 bases and J by 2 bases, leaving 15 bases between them. The CDR3 is made up of 16 amino acids. The CDR3 loop is CASSEHRGGTNEKLFF. The CDR3 bases are TGTGCCAGCAGCGAACATCGGGGAGGGACTAATGAAAAACTGTTTTTT.

This chain joins TRBV7-9 and TRBJ2-3; TRBD1 matches at 8 bases. CDR3 length equals 16 residues. Germline V lookup: CDR1 SEHNR, CDR2 FQNEAQ (reference sequence). V was pared by 5 bases and J by 3 bases, with 10 bases of the junction left unmatched. CDR3 bases: TGTGCCAGCAGCCTGTGGACAGGGAGGCCGACAGATACGCAGTATTTT. Translated, it gives CASSLWTGRPTDTQYF. The complete variable domain, with remaining parts taken from reference TRBV7-9 and TRBJ2-3, reads DTGVSQNPRHKITKRGQNVTFRCDPISEHNRLYWYRQTLGQGPEFLTYFQNEAQLEKSRLLSDRFSAERPKGSFSTLEIQRTEQGDSAMYLCASSLWTGRPTDTQYFGPGTRLTVL.

In its sample, this clone was seen a few times. The chain is built from TRBV11-2 and TRBJ2-1; 8 bases are shared with TRBD2. CDR1 and CDR2 (germline): SGHAT, FQNNGV. Trimming took 6 bases from V and 2 from J; bases not matched to a gene: 3. This CDR3 has 14 amino acids. The CDR3: CASRSSGAYNEQFF. The CDR3 DNA follows: TGTGCCAGCAGGAGTAGCGGGGCCTACAATGAGCAGTTCTTC.

This chain joins TRBV27 and TRBJ2-3, with D possibly being TRBD1 (6 bases). Germline assignment: CDR1 MNHEY and CDR2 SMNVEV (reference sequence). The V end was cut by 6 bases, the J end by 6 bases, with 10 bases between. The CDR3 runs to 12 residues. CDR3 coding DNA: TGTGCCAGCAGGATGGGGGCGGATACGCAGTATTTT. Its protein product is CASRMGADTQYF.

The rearrangement joins TRBV5-1 to TRBJ1-5; D may be TRBD1 (5 bases). Trimming took 2 bases from V and 7 from J, leaving 13 bases between them. Germline CDR1 and CDR2: SGHRS and YFSETQ. CDR3 length: 14 residues. CDR3 residues: CASSLRGEAQPQHF. Here the CDR3 DNA reads TGCGCCAGCAGCTTACGAGGGGAGGCCCAGCCCCAGCATTTT.

The chain recombines TRBV3-1 (or the pseudogene TRBV3-2) with TRBJ1-2, with D unresolved. Deletions cut 0 bases from V and 6 bases from J, with 8 bases between. Germline loops: CDR1 LGHDT, CDR2 YNNKEL (reference sequence). The CDR3 covers 13 residues. As DNA, the CDR3 is TGTGCCAGCAGCCAAGAGTCCGGGAATGGCTACACCTTC. This codes for CASSQESGNGYTF.

The V and J genes are TRBV7-2 and TRBJ1-4, with D perhaps matching TRBD1 (6 bases). The V and J ends lost 6 bases and 2 bases respectively, with 19 bases between them. Germline CDR1 SGHTA, CDR2 FQGNSA. This CDR3 is built from 17 residues. DNA for the CDR3: TGTGCCAGCAGTTCGACGGGGGGCTTAGGGACTAATGAAAAACTGTTTTTT. Residues: CASSSTGGLGTNEKLFF.

The CDR3 DNA sequence: TGCAGCGTTGGACAGGGCGAGCAGTACTTC. Translation gives CSVGQGEQYF. V is TRBV29-1 and J is TRBJ2-7, with TRBD1 matching over 7 bases. Germline loops: CDR1 SQVTM, CDR2 ANQGSEA. The CDR3 consists of 10 residues. V was pared by 4 bases and J by 6 bases, with 0 bases of the junction left unmatched.

The chain links TRBV27 to TRBJ1-1; 8 bases agree with TRBD1. Germline assignment: CDR1 MNHEY and CDR2 SMNVEV (reference sequence). The junction had 9 bases not matched to a gene; V was cut back by 4 bases and J by 5 bases. CDR3 length: 15 amino acids. The CDR3 DNA follows: TGTGCCAGCAGTTCCAAAATCGGGACAGGAACTGAAGCTTTCTTT. This translates into CASSSKIGTGTEAFF.

The chain has TRBV9 and TRBJ2-7; TRBD2 might be the D (6 bases). The CDR3 is 14 residues long. CDR1 SGDLS and CDR2 YYNGEE come from the germline V gene. Trimming took off 6 bases at V and 2 bases at J, with 15 bases between the two ends. The CDR3 loop reads CASKTGTDTYEQYF. CDR3 nucleotide sequence: TGTGCCAGCAAGACGGGGACTGACACCTACGAGCAGTACTTC. Based on the CDR3 plus reference TRBV9 and TRBJ2-7, the full variable domain is DSGVTQTPKHLITATGQRVTLRCSPRSGDLSVYWYQQSLDQGLQFLIQYYNGEERAKGNILERFSAQQFPDLHSELNLSSLELGDSALYFCASKTGTDTYEQYFGPGTRLTVT.